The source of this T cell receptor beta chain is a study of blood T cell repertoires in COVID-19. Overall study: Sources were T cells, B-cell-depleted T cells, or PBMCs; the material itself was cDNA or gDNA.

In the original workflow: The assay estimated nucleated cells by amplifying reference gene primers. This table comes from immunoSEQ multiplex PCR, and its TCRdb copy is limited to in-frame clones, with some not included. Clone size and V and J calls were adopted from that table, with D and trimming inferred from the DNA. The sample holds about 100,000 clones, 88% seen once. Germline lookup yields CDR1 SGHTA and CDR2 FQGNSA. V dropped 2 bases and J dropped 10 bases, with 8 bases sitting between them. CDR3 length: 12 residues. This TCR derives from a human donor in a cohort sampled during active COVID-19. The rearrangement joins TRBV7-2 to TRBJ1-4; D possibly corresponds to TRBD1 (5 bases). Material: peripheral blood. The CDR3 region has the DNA TGTGCCAGCAGCTTAAGGGGTGGAAAACTGTTTTTT. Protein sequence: CASSLRGGKLFF.